Given below is one T cell receptor (beta chain) in context. This entry is derived from a study of cytomegalovirus exposure and HLA in healthy donors. The CDR3 extends over 17 amino acids. Germline V gene data show CDR1 as LNHDA and CDR2 as SQIVND (reference sequence). The V end was cut by 1 base, the J end by 0 bases, with 13 bases between. Some clones are missing from TCRdb's copy, which holds only in-frame ones; the method was immunoSEQ multiplex PCR. The sample lists 80,000 to 100,000 clones, more than 85% occurring once. The receptor's source is a man aged 18 to 29 in good health and CMV-seropositive. Sequenced material: PBMCs. The chain links TRBV19 to TRBJ1-5; D remains unclear. In DNA, the CDR3 is TGTGCCAGTAGTATAGCTAGGCAGTCTTATAGCAATCAGCCCCAGCATTTT. Translated, it gives CASSIARQSYSNQPQHF.